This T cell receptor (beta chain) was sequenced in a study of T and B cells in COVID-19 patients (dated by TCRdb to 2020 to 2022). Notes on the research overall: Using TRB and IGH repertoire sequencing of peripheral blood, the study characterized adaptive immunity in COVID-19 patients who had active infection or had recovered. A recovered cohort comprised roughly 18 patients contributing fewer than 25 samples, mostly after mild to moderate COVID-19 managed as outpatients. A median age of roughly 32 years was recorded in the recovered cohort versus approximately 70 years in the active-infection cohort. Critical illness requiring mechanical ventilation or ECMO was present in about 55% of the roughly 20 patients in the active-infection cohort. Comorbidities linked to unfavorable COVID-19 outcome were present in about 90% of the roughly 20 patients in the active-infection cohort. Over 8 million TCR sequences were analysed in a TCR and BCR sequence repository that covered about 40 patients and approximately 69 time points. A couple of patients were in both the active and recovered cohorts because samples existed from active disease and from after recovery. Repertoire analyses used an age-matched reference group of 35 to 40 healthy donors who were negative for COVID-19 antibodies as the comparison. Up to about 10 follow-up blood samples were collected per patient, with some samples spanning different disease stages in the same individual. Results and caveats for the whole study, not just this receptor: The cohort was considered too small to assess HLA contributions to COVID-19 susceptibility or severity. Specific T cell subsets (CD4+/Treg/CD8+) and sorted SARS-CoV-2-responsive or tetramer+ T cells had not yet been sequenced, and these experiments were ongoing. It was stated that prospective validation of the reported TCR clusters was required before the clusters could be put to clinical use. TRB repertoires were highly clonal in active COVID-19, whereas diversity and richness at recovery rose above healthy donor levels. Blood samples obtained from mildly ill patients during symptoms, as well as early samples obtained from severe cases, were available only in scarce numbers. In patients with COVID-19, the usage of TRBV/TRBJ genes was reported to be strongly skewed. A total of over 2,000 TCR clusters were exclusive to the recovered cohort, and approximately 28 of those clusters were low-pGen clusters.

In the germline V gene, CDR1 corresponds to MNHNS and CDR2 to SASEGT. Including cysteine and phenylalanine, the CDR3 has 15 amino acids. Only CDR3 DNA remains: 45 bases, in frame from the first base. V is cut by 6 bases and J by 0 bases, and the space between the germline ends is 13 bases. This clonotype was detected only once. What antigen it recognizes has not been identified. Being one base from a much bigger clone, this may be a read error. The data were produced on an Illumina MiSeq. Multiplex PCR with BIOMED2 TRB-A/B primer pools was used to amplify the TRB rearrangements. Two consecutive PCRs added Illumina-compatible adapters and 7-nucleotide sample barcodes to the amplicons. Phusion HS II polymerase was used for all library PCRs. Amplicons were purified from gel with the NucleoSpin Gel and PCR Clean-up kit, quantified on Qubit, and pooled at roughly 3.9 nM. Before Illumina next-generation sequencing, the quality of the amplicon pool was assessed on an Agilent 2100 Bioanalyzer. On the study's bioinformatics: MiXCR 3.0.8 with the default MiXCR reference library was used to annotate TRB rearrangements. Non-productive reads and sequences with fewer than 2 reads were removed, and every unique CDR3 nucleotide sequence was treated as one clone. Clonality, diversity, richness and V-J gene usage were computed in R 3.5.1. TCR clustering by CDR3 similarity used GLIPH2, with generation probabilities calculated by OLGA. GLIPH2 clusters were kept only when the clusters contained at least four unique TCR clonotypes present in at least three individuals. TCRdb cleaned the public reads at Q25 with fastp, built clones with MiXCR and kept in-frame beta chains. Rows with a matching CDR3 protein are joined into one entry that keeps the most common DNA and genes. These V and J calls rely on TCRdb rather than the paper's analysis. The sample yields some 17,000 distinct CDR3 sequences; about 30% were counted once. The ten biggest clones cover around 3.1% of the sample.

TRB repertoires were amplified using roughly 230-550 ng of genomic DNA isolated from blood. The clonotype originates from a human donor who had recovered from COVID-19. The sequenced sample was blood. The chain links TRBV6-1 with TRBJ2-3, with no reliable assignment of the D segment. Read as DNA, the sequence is TGTGCCAGCAGCAGTCACGACAAAAGCACAGATACGCAGTATTTT. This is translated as CASSSHDKSTDTQYF.